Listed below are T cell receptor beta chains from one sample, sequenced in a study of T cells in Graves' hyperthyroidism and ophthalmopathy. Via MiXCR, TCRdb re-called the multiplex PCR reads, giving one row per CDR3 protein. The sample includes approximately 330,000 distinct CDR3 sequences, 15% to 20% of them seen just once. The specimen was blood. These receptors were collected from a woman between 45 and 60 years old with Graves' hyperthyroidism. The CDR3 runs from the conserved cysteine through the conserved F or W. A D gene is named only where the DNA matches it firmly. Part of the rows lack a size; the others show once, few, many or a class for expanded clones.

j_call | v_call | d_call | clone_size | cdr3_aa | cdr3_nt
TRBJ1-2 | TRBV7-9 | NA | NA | CASSSPGTSYGYTF | TGTGCCAGCAGCTCCCCCGGGACAAGCTATGGCTACACCTTC
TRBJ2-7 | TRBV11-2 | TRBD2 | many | CASSRVGGVAYEQYF | TGTGCCAGCAGCCGGGTTGGGGGGGTCGCCTACGAGCAGTACTTC
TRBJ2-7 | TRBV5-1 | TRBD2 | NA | CASSAGLATIWGYEQYF | TGCGCCAGCAGCGCGGGACTAGCGACGATTTGGGGGTACGAGCAGTACTTC
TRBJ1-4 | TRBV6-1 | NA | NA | CASSDLPGAKTTNEKLFF | TGTGCCAGCAGTGATCTACCGGGGGCGAAAACAACTAATGAAAAACTGTTTTTT
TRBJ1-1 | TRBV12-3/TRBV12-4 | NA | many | CASSLGGIGTEAFF | TGTGCCAGCAGTTTAGGAGGGATTGGCACTGAAGCTTTCTTT
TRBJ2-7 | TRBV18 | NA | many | CASSSDWGLSYEQYF | TGTGCCAGCTCGTCGGACTGGGGGCTCTCCTACGAGCAGTACTTC
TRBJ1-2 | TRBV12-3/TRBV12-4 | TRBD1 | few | CASRWGQGGYTF | TGTGCCAGCAGATGGGGACAGGGGGGCTACACCTTC
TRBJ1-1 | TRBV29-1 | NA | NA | CSGRETEAFF | TGCAGCGGGCGGGAAACTGAAGCTTTCTTT
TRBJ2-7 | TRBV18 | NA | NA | CASSRERTDYEQYF | TGTGCCAGCTCACGAGAGAGAACAGACTACGAGCAGTACTTC
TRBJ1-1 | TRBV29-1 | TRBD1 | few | CSVDTGGNTEAFF | TGCAGCGTTGATACAGGGGGGAACACTGAAGCTTTCTTT
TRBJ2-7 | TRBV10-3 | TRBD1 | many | CAISDPGTGNYEQYF | TGTGCCATCAGTGATCCCGGGACAGGGAACTACGAGCAGTACTTC